Sequencing of this T cell receptor beta chain was carried out in a study of blood T cells in healthy people across ages (dated by TCRdb to 2015 to 2017). General notes on the study: Template switching captured roughly one uniquely barcoded TCR beta cDNA molecule per two T cells in model experiments. Using deep sequencing normalized with unique cDNA molecular identifiers, the study measured how TCR beta repertoire diversity changes with age. Donors were grouped into four age groups: young (average about 15 years), middle-aged (about 38), aged (around 56) and long-lived (about 89). To avoid experimental bias, donors of different ages were spread randomly across the sequencing lanes. The study analyzed two additional independent replicas of 1 million unique cDNA reads from the same blood draw for two donors, one aged 18 to 29 and one aged 80 or older.

Reading the germline V gene gives CDR1 SGHVS and CDR2 FNYEAQ. V is trimmed back by 5 bases and J by 2 bases, and the junction contains 11 bases that no gene match accounts for. The CDR3, cysteine through phenylalanine, is 16 amino acids long. Only CDR3 DNA remains: 48 bases, in frame from the first base. General findings and caveats noted by the study authors: Estimates of total diversity based on one million sequenced T cells were considered lower bounds and underestimates. Observed TCR beta diversity per million T cells fell roughly linearly with age, and a significant reduction was already apparent by age around 40. A strong correlation was found between observed TCR beta diversity and the percentage of naive T cells measured by flow cytometry. Since profiling was done on bulk unsorted PBMCs, naive and antigen-experienced compartments could not be conclusively compared. Compared with the aged group, the long-lived group had more naive CD4+ T cells, fewer expanded clones and increased TCR diversity, suggesting age selection. The CMV infection status of donors was not known, potentially confounding age-related changes in expanded clonotypes.

The donors were some 36 Caucasian individuals from Russia, aged 6 to 90 years, who were systemically healthy. Roughly 10 milliliters of peripheral blood were drawn from each donor into EDTA-treated Vacutainer tubes. Ficoll-Paque density-gradient centrifugation was used to isolate PBMCs, with at least 6.5 million per sample. Total RNA, at least 6 micrograms per sample, was extracted from PBMCs with Trizol reagent. For every donor, an aliquot of PBMCs went through flow cytometry to measure the percentages of naive CD45RAhigh/CD27high T cells. Receptors were amplified or captured by 5' RACE. Sequencing was performed on an Illumina HiSeq 2500. The second PCR ran for about 7 to 11 cycles and used a J-beta primer mix along with a sample-barcoded 5' primer. A unique molecular identifier was introduced onto each TCR beta cDNA molecule by a template-switch 5' adaptor carrying 12 random nucleotides. At least 3 million CDR3-containing paired-end reads were obtained from each sample. First-strand cDNA was synthesized from all RNA with the Mint cDNA synthesis kit, primed by a TRBC-specific oligonucleotide. All cDNA was treated with uracil-DNA glycosylase and then went through a first 18-cycle PCR with the universal primers M1SS and BC2_uni_R. The paper's data handling went like this. Each sample was normalized by randomly selecting 1 million high-quality reads, each carrying a distinct molecular identifier. Reads with shared molecular identifiers were discarded instead of being binned into consensus sequences. MiTCR, run with a Q25 quality threshold and the strictest error-elimination algorithm, handled CDR3 identification, clonotype clustering and error correction. A nonparametric unseen species model using Euler transformation provided a lower-bound estimate of total TCR beta diversity. The public sequencing data were trimmed at Q25 with fastp and processed into clonotypes with MiXCR by TCRdb, which kept only in-frame beta chains. Every CDR3 protein is listed once, alongside the most common genes and DNA of its rows. The authors' filters were not applied to this entry. The sample table contains about 1,400,000 distinct CDR3 sequences; only one count was recorded for around 59% of them. More than 6% of the sample goes to the ten largest clones.

This clonotype was picked up one time. Its target antigen remains unknown. No base quality information exists; no much larger clone differs at one position. The receptor chain draws on TRBV7-6 and TRBJ2-5; TRBD2 lines up with 7 middle nucleotides. The TCR sequence derives from a man between 18 and 35 years old in good health. Sequencing was carried out using blood. The base sequence is TGTGCCAGCAGCCGCCCTCCTGGGAGGGCGCAAGAGACCCAGTACTTC. Its coded protein is CASSRPPGRAQETQYF.